This note documents a single T cell receptor (beta chain) sequence. Its antigen is as yet unknown. These data are taken from a study of graft-versus-host responses after intestinal transplantation. Study context: Every transplant recipient was induced with anti-thymocyte globulin, then maintained on tacrolimus and steroids for roughly 3 years.

Libraries were prepared by immunoSEQ multiplex PCR; TCRdb keeps only in-frame clonotypes and omits some of them. The table lists some 130,000 clones, about 93% of them singletons. The CDR3 is made up of 15 amino acids. Germline V CDR1 and CDR2: MNHEY, SMNVEV (reference sequence). Trimming cost V 5 bases and J 3 bases, with 17 bases left between them. Study-level findings and limits: Within the allografts of patients who had graft-donor T cell macrochimerism, graft-versus-host to host-versus-graft clonal ratios were high. There were GvH clones found in recipient marrow, and some of them appeared first in ileum or blood.

The sequence came from a human donor who received an intestinal transplant. This specimen was unstimulated CD4+ T cells sorted from spleen or lymph node cells, taken before intestinal transplant. The chain has TRBV27 and TRBJ2-7; D may correspond to TRBD1 or TRBD2 (7 bases each). The CDR3 nucleotides are TGTGCCAGCAGTATCCACCAGGGGGGGGTCTACGAGCAGTACTTC. Translated: CASSIHQGGVYEQYF.